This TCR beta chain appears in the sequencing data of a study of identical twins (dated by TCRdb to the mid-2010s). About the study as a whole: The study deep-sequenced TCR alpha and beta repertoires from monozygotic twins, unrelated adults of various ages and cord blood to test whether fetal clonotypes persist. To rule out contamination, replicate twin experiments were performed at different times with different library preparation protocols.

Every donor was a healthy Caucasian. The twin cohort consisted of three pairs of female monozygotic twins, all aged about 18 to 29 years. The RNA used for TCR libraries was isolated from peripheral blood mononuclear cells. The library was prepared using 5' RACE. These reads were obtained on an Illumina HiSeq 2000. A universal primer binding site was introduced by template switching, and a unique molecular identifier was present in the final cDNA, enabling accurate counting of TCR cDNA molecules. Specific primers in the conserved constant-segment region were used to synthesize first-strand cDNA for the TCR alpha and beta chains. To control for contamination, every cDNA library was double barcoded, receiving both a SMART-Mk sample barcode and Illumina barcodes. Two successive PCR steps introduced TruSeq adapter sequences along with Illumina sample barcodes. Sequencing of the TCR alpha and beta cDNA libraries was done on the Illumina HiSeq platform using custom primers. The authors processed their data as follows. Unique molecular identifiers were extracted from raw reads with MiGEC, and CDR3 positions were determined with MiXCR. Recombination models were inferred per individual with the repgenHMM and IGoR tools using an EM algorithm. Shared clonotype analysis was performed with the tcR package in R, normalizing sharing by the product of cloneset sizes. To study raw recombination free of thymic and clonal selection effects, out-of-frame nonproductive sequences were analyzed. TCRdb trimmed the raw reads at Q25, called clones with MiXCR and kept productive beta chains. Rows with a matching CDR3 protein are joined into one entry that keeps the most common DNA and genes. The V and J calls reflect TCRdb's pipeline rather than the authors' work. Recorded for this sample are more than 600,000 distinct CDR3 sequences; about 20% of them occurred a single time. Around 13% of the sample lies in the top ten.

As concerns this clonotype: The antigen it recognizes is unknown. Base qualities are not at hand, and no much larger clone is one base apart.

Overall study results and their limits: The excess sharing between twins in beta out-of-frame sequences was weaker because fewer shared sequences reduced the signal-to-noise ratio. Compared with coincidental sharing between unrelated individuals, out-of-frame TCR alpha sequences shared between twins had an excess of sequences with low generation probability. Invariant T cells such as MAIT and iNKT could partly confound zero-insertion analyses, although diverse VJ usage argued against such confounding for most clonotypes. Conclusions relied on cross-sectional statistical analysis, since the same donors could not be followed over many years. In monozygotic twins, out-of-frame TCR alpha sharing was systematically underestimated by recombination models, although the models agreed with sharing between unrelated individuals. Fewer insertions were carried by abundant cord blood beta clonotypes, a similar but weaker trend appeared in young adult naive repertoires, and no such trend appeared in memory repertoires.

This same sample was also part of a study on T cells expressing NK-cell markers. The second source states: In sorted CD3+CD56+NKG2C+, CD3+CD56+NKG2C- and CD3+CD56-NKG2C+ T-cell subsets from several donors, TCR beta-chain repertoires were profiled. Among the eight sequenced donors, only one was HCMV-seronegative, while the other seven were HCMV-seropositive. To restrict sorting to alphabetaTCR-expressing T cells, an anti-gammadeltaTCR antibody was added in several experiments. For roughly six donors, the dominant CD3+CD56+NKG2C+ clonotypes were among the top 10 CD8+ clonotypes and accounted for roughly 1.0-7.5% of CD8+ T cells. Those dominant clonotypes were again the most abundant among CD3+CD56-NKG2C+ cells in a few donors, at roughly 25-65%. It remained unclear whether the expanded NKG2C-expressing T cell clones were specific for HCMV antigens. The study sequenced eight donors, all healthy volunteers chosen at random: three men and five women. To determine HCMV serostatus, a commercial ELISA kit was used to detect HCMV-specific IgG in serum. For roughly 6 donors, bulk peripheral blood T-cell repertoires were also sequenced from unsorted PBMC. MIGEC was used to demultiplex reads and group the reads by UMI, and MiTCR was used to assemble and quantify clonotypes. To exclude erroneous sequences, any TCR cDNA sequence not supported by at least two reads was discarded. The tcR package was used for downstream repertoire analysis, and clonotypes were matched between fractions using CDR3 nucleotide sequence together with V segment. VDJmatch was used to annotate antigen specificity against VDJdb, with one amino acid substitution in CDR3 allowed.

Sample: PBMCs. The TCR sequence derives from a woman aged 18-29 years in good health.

The sequence in DNA is TGTGCCACCAGCAGAAGCGGGAGTTCAGATACGCAGTATTTT. It translates as CATSRSGSSDTQYF. The receptor chain draws on TRBV15 and TRBJ2-3; TRBD2 matches 8 bases in the middle. V trim: 2 bases; J trim: 4 bases; unmatched bases: 2. CDR3 length: 14 amino acids, cysteine to phenylalanine. Only the CDR3 portion is preserved as DNA: 42 bases, with reading frame beginning at the first base. Via the germline V gene (reference sequence), CDR1 is LNHNV and CDR2 YYDKDF.